These 17 T cell receptor beta chains were all obtained from the same sample, sequenced in a study of T cells in Graves' hyperthyroidism and ophthalmopathy (dated by TCRdb to between 2019 and 2020). The method behind the library was multiplex PCR. The sample was run on an Illumina HiSeq 2000. The TCR beta CDR3 regions were amplified from RNA transcripts. The first round of RT-PCR for the TCR CDR3 was performed with the HTBI primer set and the Qiagen OneStep RT-PCR kit. TCRdb reprocessing: public reads trimmed at Q25 with fastp, clones called with MiXCR, in-frame beta chains kept. Each record represents a unique CDR3 protein, reported with the most common genes and DNA among its rows. For this sample there are fewer than 650,000 distinct CDR3 sequences; about 15% appear just once. The ten largest account for 4.5% to 6% of the sample. The material sequenced was blood. The source is a woman aged 25 to 39 with Graves' hyperthyroidism that later progressed to Graves' ophthalmopathy.

This clonotype was counted a few times. The chain is built from TRBV12-5 and TRBJ1-1; 7 bases are a match to TRBD1. The CDR3 sequence is 16 residues long. Germline CDR1 LGHNT, CDR2 FRNRAP. After removal of 2 bases from V and 6 bases from J, the junction contained 12 bases not matched to a gene. This CDR3 reads CASGLSLRGDHAEAFF. CDR3 in DNA: TGTGCTAGTGGTTTGTCTCTCAGGGGGGATCACGCTGAAGCTTTCTTT.

This clonotype was observed at least ten times. The V call is TRBV7-2, the J call TRBJ1-1, with D tentatively TRBD1 (5 bases). The CDR3 length is 14 residues. Germline CDR1 is SGHTA and CDR2 is FQGNSA. V gave up 1 base and J gave up 0 bases, with 6 bases separating them. DNA for the CDR3: TGTGCCAGCAGCTTAGTAGGGGTGAACACTGAAGCTTTCTTT. Translating it yields CASSLVGVNTEAFF.

This clonotype was observed many times. The chain couples TRBV6-1 to TRBJ2-5; no clear D gene. The CDR3 contains 12 residues. Trimming removed 6 bases from V and 5 bases from J, with 10 bases in between. Germline CDR1 and CDR2: MNHNS and SASEGT. The CDR3 region is CASRWVEETQYF. The CDR3 nucleotides are TGTGCCAGCAGATGGGTGGAGGAGACCCAGTACTTC.

This clonotype was found a few times. The chain has TRBV6-5 and TRBJ2-1; D is possibly TRBD2 (6 bases). The germline V and J ends were trimmed by 1 base and 3 bases, with 10 bases remaining between them. The CDR3 length is 15 residues. Germline lookup yields CDR1 MNHEY and CDR2 SVGAGI. CDR3 bases: TGTGCCAGCAGTTACTGGGGGGACGGCTACAATGAGCAGTTCTTC. This gives the protein CASSYWGDGYNEQFF.

This clonotype was seen just once. A much bigger clone sits one base away, suggesting this may be a read error. The chain couples TRBV7-2 to TRBJ2-2; 10 bases align to TRBD1. The CDR3 is made up of 14 amino acids. V dropped 0 bases and J dropped 10; count of bases not matched to a gene: 2. Germline lookup yields CDR1 SGHTA and CDR2 FQGNSA. DNA for the CDR3: TGTGCCAGCAGCTTAGCCGGGACAGGGGAGGAGCTGTTTTTT. Translation gives CASSLAGTGEELFF.

This clonotype showed up many times. The chain couples TRBV10-3 to TRBJ1-2, with D possibly matching TRBD1 (6 bases). With 9 bases removed from V and 2 bases from J, the gap between germline ends came to 13 bases. The CDR3 consists of 13 residues. CDR1 is ENHRY and CDR2 is SYGVKD in the germline V gene. Written as DNA, the CDR3 is TGTGCCATAGGGGGGGGCCGCAACTATGGCTACACCTTC. It codes for CAIGGGRNYGYTF.

The chain uses TRBV7-8 and TRBJ2-5, with a tentative D call TRBD2 (7 bases). Germline assignment: CDR1 SGHVS and CDR2 FQNEAQ. This CDR3 has 19 residues. V was trimmed by 5 bases and J by 5 bases, leaving 30 bases between them. CDR3 region: CASSQYKLRTVEGGETQYF. CDR3 in DNA: TGTGCCAGCAGCCAATATAAACTACGGACGGTTGAGGGGGGGGAGACCCAGTACTTC.

The CDR3 spells CASGGGSGNTIYF. As DNA, the CDR3 is TGTGCCAGCGGCGGGGGATCTGGAAACACCATATATTTT. V and J are TRBV12-3 or TRBV12-4 and TRBJ1-3; D perhaps matches TRBD1 (5 bases). Trimming pared 8 bases from V and 1 base from J, leaving 9 bases between. The length of the CDR3 is 13 residues.

This clonotype was detected many times. The J gene is TRBJ1-1, the V gene TRBV6-1; the D is unclear. Germline CDR1 reads MNHNS; CDR2 reads SASEGT. Trimming pared 5 bases from V and 0 bases from J, leaving 4 bases between. This CDR3 is 12 amino acids long. In nucleotides, the CDR3 is TGTGCCAGCAGTTGGGTGAACACTGAAGCTTTCTTT. Residues: CASSWVNTEAFF.

This clonotype was seen repeatedly, ten times or more. The genes are TRBV6-5 and TRBJ1-2, with 7 bases matching TRBD1. From germline, CDR1 is MNHEY and CDR2 SVGAGI. The length of the CDR3 is 12 residues. J gave up 6 bases and V 4 bases, and 2 bases lay outside the gene matches. The CDR3 region has the DNA TGTGCCAGCAGTTCCACAGGGGATGGCTACACCTTC. Translating it yields CASSSTGDGYTF.

At least ten counts were recorded for this clonotype. The chain has TRBV11-3 and TRBJ1-6, with TRBD1 identical over 7 bases. CDR1 is SGHNT, CDR2 YENEEA, per germline. V was clipped by 5 bases and J by 8 bases; unmatched bases: 12. The CDR3 is made up of 16 amino acids. Here the CDR3 reads CASSLTRRGGDSPLHF. The CDR3 DNA reads as TGTGCCAGCAGCCTCACCCGCAGGGGGGGAGATTCACCCCTCCACTTT.

This clonotype was recorded many times. This sequence joins TRBV2 and TRBJ2-5; TRBD2 aligns across 7 bases. This CDR3 spans 14 amino acids. Trimming removed 7 bases from V and 5 bases from J; junction bases left unmatched: 10. Per the germline V gene, CDR1 is SNHLY and CDR2 is FYNNEI. The CDR3 DNA is TGTGCCAGCATCTTGGGACGGGGAGGGGAGACCCAGTACTTC. It is translated as CASILGRGGETQYF.

This clonotype appeared many times. This chain uses TRBV11-2 with TRBJ1-2; possibly TRBD1 for D (5 bases). This CDR3 region has 13 residues. Germline CDR1 and CDR2: SGHAT and FQNNGV. V was pared by 4 bases and J by 4 bases, with 10 bases between. CDR3 sequence (DNA): TGTGCCAGCAGCTCCAGGGCTTTCTATGGCTACACCTTC. This codes for CASSSRAFYGYTF.

In this sample, this clonotype turned up many times. V gene TRBV6-2 or TRBV6-3 combines with J gene TRBJ2-3; 9 bases agree with TRBD1. Germline values: CDR1 MNHEY, CDR2 SVGEGT. V trimming: 5 bases; J trimming: 3 bases; junction bases outside the gene matches: 6. The CDR3 loop spans 15 amino acids. The CDR3 DNA sequence: TGTGCCAGCAGTACCCCGACAGGGGGAACAGATACGCAGTATTTT. It yields the protein CASSTPTGGTDTQYF.

This clonotype was observed at least ten times. The chain recombines TRBV7-2 with TRBJ2-7; D unclear. The germline V gene has CDR1 SGHTA and CDR2 FQGNSA. V shed 1 base and J shed 3 bases, with 4 bases lying between them. CDR3 length equals 12 residues. In nucleotides, the CDR3 is TGTGCCAGCAGCTTAGACCTCTACGAGCAGTACTTC. This gives the protein CASSLDLYEQYF.

J is TRBJ2-7 and V is TRBV7-2, with a weak D call TRBD2 (6 bases). The CDR3 runs to 14 residues. Looked up from germline, CDR1 is SGHTA and CDR2 is FQGNSA. Between the trimmed V and J ends, which lost 2 bases and 4 bases, there was a span of 12 bases. The CDR3 loop is CASSLYGSGYEQYF. The CDR3 nucleotides are TGTGCCAGCAGCTTATACGGGAGCGGGTACGAGCAGTACTTC.

This clonotype was observed a few times. The V gene is TRBV7-2, the J gene TRBJ1-1; 7 positions match TRBD1. V lost 2 bases to trimming and J lost 4 bases; unmatched junction nucleotides: 10. This CDR3 has 16 amino acids. Germline V CDR1 and CDR2: SGHTA, FQGNSA. The CDR3 DNA reads TGTGCCAGCAGCTTATATTCGCCAGGGGGAGGCACTGAAGCTTTCTTT. This encodes CASSLYSPGGGTEAFF.